Listed below are T cell receptor beta chains from one sample, sequenced in a study of blood T cell repertoires in COVID-19. Profiled with immunoSEQ multiplex PCR; TCRdb holds only in-frame clones, not every one. The sample has around 140,000 clones, roughly 80% seen once. The sample consisted of peripheral blood. These receptors all come from a man between 50 and 59 years old with acute or convalescent COVID-19. Both conserved end residues are part of each CDR3. A D gene is named only where the DNA matches it firmly. Only part of the rows carry a size: once, few, many, or a class if the clone is expanded.

>.|TRBV30|TRBJ1-5|15|.
TGTGCCTGGAGTCCGGGGGGGCAGGGCAAACAGCCCCAGCATTTT
CAWSPGGQGKQPQHF
>TRBD1|TRBV9|TRBJ1-5|15|once
TGTGCCAGCAGCCCTTCGACAGGGTTAAATCAGCCCCAGCATTTT
CASSPSTGLNQPQHF
>.|TRBV21-1|TRBJ2-7|13|once
TGTGCCAGCAGCAAAGTCCGGTCCTACGAGCAGTACTTC
CASSKVRSYEQYF
>.|TRBV13|TRBJ1-4|14|.
TGTGCCAGCAGCTTTCATTCGTCGGTTGAAAAACTGTTTTTT
CASSFHSSVEKLFF
>.|TRBV28|TRBJ2-5|14|.
TGTGCCAGCAGTGGCCGGAGGGTCCAAGAGACCCAGTACTTC
CASSGRRVQETQYF
>.|TRBV2|TRBJ1-1|14|.
TGTGCCAGCAGTGAACAGTACATGAACACTGAAGCTTTCTTT
CASSEQYMNTEAFF
>TRBD2|TRBV5-1|TRBJ2-3|16|.
TGCGCCAGCAGCTTGGTGGGAGGGTCAAGCACAGATACGCAGTATTTT
CASSLVGGSSTDTQYF
>TRBD1|TRBV5-4|TRBJ2-3|15|.
TGTGCCAGCAGCGATCGGACAGGGTTTGCAGATACGCAGTATTTT
CASSDRTGFADTQYF
>TRBD2|TRBV28|TRBJ2-1|15|.
TGTGCCAGTCAAGGCGGGGGGGTTACCTACAATGAGCAGTTCTTC
CASQGGGVTYNEQFF
>TRBD1|TRBV2|TRBJ2-7|15|few
TGTGCCAGCAGTGTTACGGGACAGGGGGCGTACGAGCAGTACTTC
CASSVTGQGAYEQYF
>.|TRBV5-8|TRBJ1-2|13|.
TGTGCCAGCAGCTTGGACCCAGGTAGTGGCTACACCTTC
CASSLDPGSGYTF
>TRBD1|TRBV2|TRBJ1-1|14|.
TGTGCCAGCAACGAATACAGGGGAGACACTGAAGCTTTCTTT
CASNEYRGDTEAFF
>.|TRBV19|TRBJ1-1|12|.
TGTGCCAGTAGTAACAGGCCCACTGAAGCTTTCTTT
CASSNRPTEAFF
>TRBD1|TRBV3-1/TRBV3-2|TRBJ1-2|15|.
TGTGCCAGCAGCCACAAGGATCGGACAGGGAATGGCTACACCTTC
CASSHKDRTGNGYTF
>TRBD2|TRBV5-6|TRBJ2-1|16|.
TGTGCCAGCAGCTTGACTAGCGGGGCGATCTACAATGAGCAGTTCTTC
CASSLTSGAIYNEQFF
>.|TRBV18|TRBJ1-1|15|few
TGTGCCAGCTCACCAGGGGAGGGCCGGTACACTGAAGCTTTCTTT
CASSPGEGRYTEAFF
>.|TRBV28|TRBJ2-3|12|.
TGTGCCAGCACGGGGGATACAGATACGCAGTATTTT
CASTGDTDTQYF
>.|TRBV19|TRBJ2-2|13|.
TGTGCCAGTAGTCCTCAGGGTCACGGGGAGCTGTTTTTT
CASSPQGHGELFF
>TRBD2|TRBV5-1|TRBJ2-1|16|.
TGCGCCAGCAGCCCCCCGAGGGAAGCGGGGGGCAATGAGCAGTTCTTC
CASSPPREAGGNEQFF
>TRBD2|TRBV3-1/TRBV3-2|TRBJ2-1|16|.
TGTGCCAGCAGCCAAGATCCGGGGGGGCGCCTGTATGAGCAGTTCTTC
CASSQDPGGRLYEQFF
>.|TRBV7-8|TRBJ1-2|12|.
TGTGCCAGCAGCCCCCCAGGGCGGGGCTACACCTTC
CASSPPGRGYTF
>.|TRBV6-5|TRBJ1-1|16|once
TGTGCCAGCAGTTACTCGTCTCATGACATGAACACTGAAGCTTTCTTT
CASSYSSHDMNTEAFF
>.|TRBV25-1|TRBJ1-2|13|.
TGTGCCAGCAGTCACTGGACAGACTATGGCTACACCTTC
CASSHWTDYGYTF
>TRBD1|TRBV25-1|TRBJ2-7|16|.
TGTGCCAGCAGTGACCCCGGGGCGACAGGGACCTACGAGCGGTACTTC
CASSDPGATGTYERYF
>TRBD2|TRBV5-1|TRBJ2-3|17|.
TGCGCCAGCAGCTCTAGGACTAGCGGGGCGAGAGCAGATACGCAGTATTTT
CASSSRTSGARADTQYF
>.|TRBV3-1/TRBV3-2|TRBJ1-1|16|many
TGTGCCAGCAGCCAAGGATTTCAGGGATCGGTCACTGAAGCTTTCTTT
CASSQGFQGSVTEAFF
>TRBD1|TRBV15|TRBJ2-7|14|.
TGTGCCACCAGCGATAGGCAGGGGGTCGACGAGCAGTACTTC
CATSDRQGVDEQYF
>TRBD1|TRBV29-1|TRBJ1-1|16|many
TGCAGCGTTGTGGGACAGGATTTTCTCATGAACACTGAAGCTTTCTTT
CSVVGQDFLMNTEAFF
>TRBD1|TRBV6-6|TRBJ1-1|16|.
TGTGCCAGCAGTCGAGGGACAGGGGGCGGTGGAACTGAAGCTTTCTTT
CASSRGTGGGGTEAFF
>.|TRBV7-2|TRBJ2-3|15|.
TGTGCCAGCAGCTTGACGGGGGGCCCCACAGATACGCAGTATTTT
CASSLTGGPTDTQYF
>TRBD1|TRBV30|TRBJ1-1|14|.
TGTGCCTGGAGTATCAACAGGGGGTTCACTGAAGCTTTCTTT
CAWSINRGFTEAFF
>TRBD1|TRBV6-5|TRBJ1-6|15|.
TGTGCCAGCCCTCCGGACAGGGGGCGTAATTCACCCCTCCACTTT
CASPPDRGRNSPLHF
>TRBD2|TRBV3-1/TRBV3-2|TRBJ2-3|15|few
TGTGCCAGCAGACTTAGCGGGGGGGGCGAAGATACGCAGTATTTT
CASRLSGGGEDTQYF
>TRBD2|TRBV5-6|TRBJ2-3|15|.
TGTGCCAGCAGCTTGCCTAGCGGGGAGACAGATACGCAGTATTTT
CASSLPSGETDTQYF
>TRBD1|TRBV5-1|TRBJ2-7|13|.
TGCGCCAGCAGCAGGGGACAGGGGGACGAGCAGTACTTC
CASSRGQGDEQYF
>TRBD1|TRBV11-2|TRBJ2-1|16|.
TGTGCCAGCAGCTCTATTAGCGGACAGGGCACGGCTGAGCAGTTCTTC
CASSSISGQGTAEQFF
>.|TRBV29-1|TRBJ1-2|11|.
TGCAGCGTTGAAGAGGAGTATGGCTACACCTTC
CSVEEEYGYTF
>TRBD1|TRBV12-3/TRBV12-4|TRBJ2-5|13|.
TGTGCCAGCAGTTTACGACAGGGAGAGACCCAGTACTTC
CASSLRQGETQYF
>.|TRBV2|TRBJ1-1|14|.
TGTGCCAGCAGTGAAGGTTCGGGTTGGACTGAAGCTTTCTTT
CASSEGSGWTEAFF
>.|TRBV6-4|TRBJ1-6|14|.
TGTGCCAGCAGTTCAGGGGCTATTAATTCACCCCTCCACTTT
CASSSGAINSPLHF
>TRBD1|TRBV6-1|TRBJ1-6|16|.
TGTGCCAGCAGTGAAAGGACAGGAGCTAATAATTCACCCCTCCACTTT
CASSERTGANNSPLHF
>TRBD1|TRBV12-5|TRBJ1-5|16|.
TGTGCTAGTGGTTTGGGTGCCGGGACAGGGGGACAGCCCCAGCATTTT
CASGLGAGTGGQPQHF
>.|TRBV6-5|TRBJ1-1|12|.
TGTGCCAGCAGTTCCTACCCAGGATTGGCTTTCTTT
CASSSYPGLAFF
>.|TRBV12-3/TRBV12-4|TRBJ1-1|13|.
TGTGCCAGCAGTCCCCGGGAGGGAAGAGAAGCTTTCTTT
CASSPREGREAFF
>.|TRBV12-5|TRBJ1-2|13|.
TGTGCTAGTGCGCAGGGGAGAGGCTATGGCTACACCTTC
CASAQGRGYGYTF
>TRBD1|TRBV7-9|TRBJ1-4|15|.
TGTGCCAGCAGCTTAAAGGGGGCGACTAATGAAAAACTGTTTTTT
CASSLKGATNEKLFF
>.|TRBV3-1/TRBV3-2|TRBJ2-7|14|.
TGTGCCAGCAGCCAAACCGACAGATTGTACGAGCAGTACTTC
CASSQTDRLYEQYF
>TRBD1|TRBV10-3|TRBJ1-4|15|.
TGTGCCATCAGTGAGTCGACAGGGGGAGGTGAAAAACTGTTTTTT
CAISESTGGGEKLFF
>.|TRBV7-5|TRBJ2-7|16|once
TGTGTCAGAAGCTTAAATACCATGAAGGAGGCCTACGAGCAGTACTTC
CVRSLNTMKEAYEQYF
>.|TRBV20-1|TRBJ2-7|12|.
TGCAGTGCTAGTTTACATGACTACGAGCAGTACTTC
CSASLHDYEQYF
>TRBD2|TRBV11-3|TRBJ2-5|16|once
TGTGCCAGCAGCCCGGGGACTAGCGGGGACCAAGAGACCCAGTACTTC
CASSPGTSGDQETQYF
>TRBD2|TRBV2|TRBJ2-5|13|.
TGTGCCAGCTCCGGGGGGGTTCAAGAGACCCAGTACTTC
CASSGGVQETQYF
>TRBD1|TRBV7-8|TRBJ1-5|15|few
TGTGCCAGCAGCTTATTTCAAGGCAGGGGGCAGCCCCAGCATTTT
CASSLFQGRGQPQHF
>TRBD1|TRBV27|TRBJ2-6|16|.
TGTGCCAGCAGTTTAAGGGGGCTCTCTGGGGCCAACGTCCTGACTTTC
CASSLRGLSGANVLTF
>TRBD1|TRBV5-1|TRBJ2-5|14|.
TGCGCCAGCAGCCGGGGACAGGTCGAAGAGACCCAGTACTTC
CASSRGQVEETQYF
>TRBD1|TRBV30|TRBJ1-2|15|.
TGTGCCTGGACCGGACAGGGGGTCGGAACTTATGGCTACACCTTC
CAWTGQGVGTYGYTF
>.|TRBV5-1|TRBJ1-2|15|many
TGCGCCAGCAGCTTGGCCGGGGGAGCTAACTATGGCTACACCTTC
CASSLAGGANYGYTF